Listed below are T cell receptor beta chains from one sample, sequenced in a study of Ad26.COV2.S vaccination and SARS-CoV-2 variants. Sequencing used immunoSEQ multiplex PCR; TCRdb keeps in-frame clones, though not all of them. The table lists hundreds of thousands of clones, around 90% of them singletons. The specimen was peripheral blood, collected in a trial of Ad26.COV2.S vaccine versus placebo. The receptors here all came from a person between 18 and 65 years old who received the Ad26.COV2.S COVID-19 vaccine or a placebo. Each CDR3 is given with its conserved first and last residue. The order of the fields is clone size, J gene, D gene, V gene, CDR3 DNA, CDR3 protein. D genes are given only for firm matches. A row's size may be missing; if present it is once, few, many or a size class.

>NA|TRBJ1-1|TRBD1|TRBV19
TGTGCCAGTAGTCCCAGAGGACAGGTAAACACTGAAGCTTTCTTT
CASSPRGQVNTEAFF
>once|TRBJ2-5|NA|TRBV2
TGTGCCAGCAGTGCTCAAGAGACCCAGTACTTC
CASSAQETQYF
>NA|TRBJ1-1|TRBD1|TRBV7-9
TGTGCCAGCAGCCCCCGACAGGGGAACACTGAAGCTTTCTTT
CASSPRQGNTEAFF
>NA|TRBJ1-6|TRBD1|TRBV4-1
TGCGCCAGCAGCCAACACGGACAGGGGAATTCACCCCTCCACTTT
CASSQHGQGNSPLHF
>once|TRBJ2-2|TRBD2|TRBV7-2
TGTGCCAGCAGCTTAGACCGGACTAGACGAACCGGGGAGCTGTTTTTT
CASSLDRTRRTGELFF
>NA|TRBJ1-6|TRBD1|TRBV5-6
TGTGCCAGCAGCTTGGAAGGTTCGGGGACAGGGGTTTCACCCCTCCACTTT
CASSLEGSGTGVSPLHF
>NA|TRBJ2-7|TRBD2|TRBV5-1
TGCGCCAGCAGCTTGGCTCCACTAGCGGTCGATCCTAACGAGCAGTACTTC
CASSLAPLAVDPNEQYF
>NA|TRBJ1-5|TRBD1|TRBV6-5
TGTGCCAGCAGCCCCCGGACAGGGGCTTTTTTCCCCCAGCATTTT
CASSPRTGAFFPQHF
>NA|TRBJ2-3|NA|TRBV19
TGTGCCAGTAGCGACAGGTCTTTCTACACAGATACGCAGTATTTT
CASSDRSFYTDTQYF
>once|TRBJ1-1|NA|TRBV30
TGTGCCTGGAGTCGAAGGAACACTGAAGCTTTCTTT
CAWSRRNTEAFF
>NA|TRBJ1-1|NA|TRBV14
TGTGCCAGCAGCCTACAGGGAGGGAACACTGAAGCTTTCTTT
CASSLQGGNTEAFF
>once|TRBJ2-2|NA|TRBV12-3/TRBV12-4
TGTGCCAGCAGCCTCCCAACCGGGGAGCTGTTTTTT
CASSLPTGELFF
>NA|TRBJ1-2|NA|TRBV9
TGTGCCAGCAGCGTAGGACAGAACTATGGCTACACCTTC
CASSVGQNYGYTF
>NA|TRBJ1-1|TRBD1|TRBV6-5
TGTGCCAGCAGTTACCCGGCAGGGGGAGCTTTCTTT
CASSYPAGGAFF
>NA|TRBJ1-5|NA|TRBV5-6
TGTGCCAGCAGCCTAGGGGGGACCGGGCAGCCCCAGCATTTT
CASSLGGTGQPQHF
>NA|TRBJ2-2|NA|TRBV20-1
TGCAGTGCTTACAGGGCCGGGGAGCTGTTTTTT
CSAYRAGELFF
>NA|TRBJ2-7|NA|TRBV12-5
TGTGCTAGTGGCCGGAGAGACAGGCAGTCCTACGAGCAGTACTTC
CASGRRDRQSYEQYF
>NA|TRBJ2-1|NA|TRBV9
TGTGCCAGCAGCCCAATTGACCGGGAGCAGTTCTTC
CASSPIDREQFF
>once|TRBJ2-1|NA|TRBV29-1
TGCAGCGTTGAGACTAGGGTCAATGAGCAGTTCTTC
CSVETRVNEQFF
>NA|TRBJ1-6|TRBD1|TRBV5-4
TGTGCCAGCAGCTCGACCGGACAGGGTCGGAATTCACCCCTCCACTTT
CASSSTGQGRNSPLHF
>NA|TRBJ2-3|TRBD2|TRBV9
TGTGCCAGCAGCGTCTCCCCGCGGGGCGGGGGGGCCGGAGTGGATACGCAGTATTTT
CASSVSPRGGGAGVDTQYF
>NA|TRBJ2-6|TRBD2|TRBV4-3
TGCGCCAGCAGCCCGGCTAGCGGCTCTGGGGCCAACGTCCTGACTTTC
CASSPASGSGANVLTF
>NA|TRBJ2-3|NA|TRBV9
TGTGCCAGCAGCGTAGATCGGACCTTCGGCGCAGATACGCAGTATTTT
CASSVDRTFGADTQYF
>NA|TRBJ1-2|NA|TRBV6-6
TGTGCCAGCAGTCCCTCGTGGGGCACTAACTATGGCTACACCTTC
CASSPSWGTNYGYTF
>few|TRBJ1-4|NA|TRBV5-1
TGCGCCAGCAGCTTCGGACGTGGGCTTGAAAAACTGTTTTTT
CASSFGRGLEKLFF
>NA|TRBJ1-4|NA|TRBV7-9
TGTGCCAGCAGCTTAAACTGGGGTAATGAAAAACTGTTTTTT
CASSLNWGNEKLFF
>NA|TRBJ1-4|NA|TRBV20-1
TGCTCAGGGTCTTCTAATGAAAAACTGTTTTTT
CSGSSNEKLFF
>NA|TRBJ2-7|TRBD2|TRBV30
TGTGCCTGGAGTGTAGGTAGCGGGGCTGGCGAGCAGTACTTC
CAWSVGSGAGEQYF
>few|TRBJ1-3|TRBD1|TRBV11-3
TGTGCCAGCAGCTTAACAGAGACAGGGGCCGGAAACACCATATATTTT
CASSLTETGAGNTIYF
>NA|TRBJ1-1|NA|TRBV18
TGTGCCAGCTCACCATCTGGGACCGCTGAAGCTTTCTTT
CASSPSGTAEAFF
>NA|TRBJ2-7|NA|TRBV7-2
TGTGCCAGCAGCTTAATAGCATTCTCCTACGAGCAGTACTTC
CASSLIAFSYEQYF
>NA|TRBJ1-1|TRBD1|TRBV18
TGTGCCAGCTCATCCCGGGACAGGGGGCTAGAAGCTTTCTTT
CASSSRDRGLEAFF
>NA|TRBJ1-1|TRBD1|TRBV4-1
TGCGCCAGCAGCCAAGAGGGAGCCAGGGGGCGCACTGAAGCTTTCTTT
CASSQEGARGRTEAFF